The next 15 T cell receptor beta chains were all read from a single sample in a study of cytomegalovirus exposure and HLA in healthy donors. In the PCR, 60 Vbeta and 13 Jbeta primers were used. The assay was immunoSEQ multiplex PCR, and TCRdb's table has in-frame clones only and misses some. The data hold about 170,000 clones, with about 85% observed a single time. The sample taken for sequencing was PBMCs. These receptors came from a man younger than 40 in good health and CMV-seropositive.

The chain is built from TRBV5-1 and TRBJ2-5; 8 nucleotides match TRBD1. From germline, CDR1 is SGHRS and CDR2 YFSETQ. This CDR3 comprises 15 residues. The ends lost 2 bases at V and 5 bases at J; junction bases unmatched: 8. This CDR3 reads CASSLGAGGAETQYF. The CDR3 DNA is TGCGCCAGCAGCTTAGGGGCAGGGGGCGCGGAGACCCAGTACTTC.

This chain uses TRBV25-1 with TRBJ2-1; no clear D. Trimming pared 3 bases from V and 5 bases from J, leaving 14 bases between. The germline CDR1 and CDR2 sequences are MGHDK and SYGVNS. This CDR3 is 15 amino acids long. The CDR3 DNA reads as TGTGCCAGCAGTGATAGGAGACTGCCAGACAATGAGCAGTTCTTC. Translating it yields CASSDRRLPDNEQFF.

This clone appeared a few times. The chain has TRBV6-5 and TRBJ2-1; D uncertain. This CDR3 contains 16 residues. Germline lookup yields CDR1 MNHEY and CDR2 SVGAGI. V lost 0 bases and J lost 0, with 9 bases in between. As DNA, the CDR3 is TGTGCCAGCAGTTACTCGTTGGTCAGCTCCTACAATGAGCAGTTCTTC. This gives the protein CASSYSLVSSYNEQFF.

In its sample, this clone was seen once. The chain employs TRBV11-3 and TRBJ2-7, with TRBD2 matching 10 bases. The CDR3 is 14 amino acids. CDR1 and CDR2 from the germline V gene are SGHNT and YENEEA. V gave up 6 bases and J gave up 3 bases; unmatched junction bases: 5. The CDR3 sequence is CASRSSGSIYEQYF. CDR3 in DNA: TGTGCCAGCAGATCTAGCGGGAGTATCTACGAGCAGTACTTC.

J is TRBJ2-1 and V is TRBV19; TRBD2 matches 9 bases. Germline values: CDR1 LNHDA, CDR2 SQIVND (reference sequence). V dropped 5 bases and J dropped 3; count of bases not matched to a gene: 5. The CDR3 extends over 15 amino acids. CDR3 sequence reads: CASSVRSGSYNEQFF. CDR3 coding DNA: TGTGCCAGTAGTGTCCGTAGCGGGAGCTACAATGAGCAGTTCTTC.

This chain connects TRBV27 to TRBJ2-5, with D uncertain. Trimming pared 6 bases from V and 2 bases from J, leaving 10 bases between. This CDR3 is built from 13 residues. Germline CDR1 is MNHEY and CDR2 is SMNVEV (reference sequence). CDR3 sequence: CASRKLPQETQYF. CDR3 DNA sequence: TGTGCCAGCAGAAAACTACCGCAAGAGACCCAGTACTTC.

The V gene is TRBV7-9, the J gene TRBJ2-1; 10 positions match TRBD2. The junction had 8 bases not matched to a gene; V was cut back by 6 bases and J by 6 bases. This CDR3 has 15 amino acids. Germline V gives CDR1 SEHNR, CDR2 FQNEAQ (reference sequence). CDR3 sequence: CASSFPGTSANEQFF. CDR3 coding DNA: TGTGCCAGCAGTTTCCCCGGGACTAGCGCCAATGAGCAGTTCTTC.

A word on this clone: Sequence at one end of the junction differs from germline and may be a read error. The V and J genes are TRBV27 and TRBJ1-4; D is uncertain. The length of the CDR3 is 13 residues. Per the germline V gene, CDR1 is MNHEY and CDR2 is SMNVEV (reference sequence). The CDR3 DNA sequence: TGTGCCAGCAGTTTCCCGGGTCGAGAAAGACTGTTTTTT. Translation: CASSFPGRERLFF.

This chain joins TRBV11-2 and TRBJ1-2, with 7 bases that match TRBD1. The CDR3 totals 13 residues. V was clipped by 4 bases and J by 2 bases; unmatched bases: 1. Germline V gene data show CDR1 as SGHAT and CDR2 as FQNNGV. The CDR3 loop reads CASSSGQNYGYTF. The CDR3 DNA reads TGTGCCAGCAGCTCGGGACAGAACTATGGCTACACCTTC.

This rearrangement joins TRBV28 to TRBJ2-5; D unclear. Gene TRBJ2-7 matches the end of the DNA better, so the J call may be wrong. The CDR3 sequence is 16 residues long. Germline values: CDR1 MDHEN, CDR2 SYDVKM. The CDR3 sequence: CASSSPGGRSSYEQYF. The CDR3 nucleotides are TGTGCCAGCAGTTCCCCCGGCGGAAGAAGCTCCTACGAGCAGTACTTC.

The chain employs TRBV7-9 and TRBJ2-1, with D tentatively TRBD2 (5 bases). CDR3 size: 16 residues. Trimming shortened V by 5 bases and J by 3 bases, and 17 bases separated the two germline ends. Germline CDR1 reads SEHNR; CDR2 reads FQNEAQ (reference sequence). In nucleotides, the CDR3 is TGTGCCAGCAGCCCTCTCGACTGGCGGGTCTACAATGAGCAGTTCTTC. This codes for CASSPLDWRVYNEQFF.

The V and J genes are TRBV7-9 and TRBJ2-5, with 7 bases matching TRBD1. This CDR3 region has 15 residues. Germline CDR1 SEHNR, CDR2 FQNEAQ (reference sequence). Trimming at V came to 5 bases and at J to 5 bases, leaving 11 bases not matched to a gene. The CDR3 DNA is TGTGCCAGCAGCCCGGCCAAGGGGGCGGGCGAGACCCAGTACTTC. It codes for CASSPAKGAGETQYF.

This chain connects TRBV20-1 to TRBJ2-3; weak D call: TRBD1 (6 bases). Between the trimmed V and J ends, which lost 3 bases and 6 bases, there was a span of 7 bases. The CDR3 length is 11 residues. Germline V gene data show CDR1 as DFQATT and CDR2 as SNEGSKA (reference sequence). CDR3 amino acids: CSASQGDTQYF. The CDR3 DNA reads TGCAGTGCTAGCCAGGGGGATACGCAGTATTTT.

J is TRBJ1-2 and V is TRBV13; the D gene is possibly TRBD1 (6 bases). Between the trimmed V and J ends, which lost 4 bases and 4 bases, there was a span of 25 bases. Germline V gene sequence: CDR1 PRHDT, CDR2 FYEKMQ (reference sequence). There are 18 residues in the CDR3. The CDR3 sequence: CASSSAIRHRVGSYGYTF. CDR3 sequence (DNA): TGTGCCAGCAGCTCCGCGATCCGACACAGGGTAGGAAGCTATGGCTACACCTTC.

V and J are TRBV5-1 and TRBJ1-1; D unclear. Germline V CDR1 and CDR2: SGHRS, YFSETQ. CDR3 length: 15 amino acids. V lost 3 bases and J 5 bases, leaving 17 bases between the germline ends. The CDR3 DNA follows: TGCGCCAGCAGCTCGTGGGCCGGAGGAGGGACTGAAGCTTTCTTT. Protein: CASSSWAGGGTEAFF.